What follows describes a single T cell receptor (beta chain). This record comes from a study of blood T cell repertoires in COVID-19. The CDR3 has 16 amino acids. Germline V gene data show CDR1 as SGHRS and CDR2 as YFSETQ. The J segment lost 6 bases and the V segment lost 0 bases, leaving 11 bases of the junction unmatched. Data came from immunoSEQ multiplex PCR; TCRdb stores just in-frame clones and leaves some out. The sample lists 400,000 to 500,000 clones, approximately 90% occurring once. The receptor was derived from a woman aged 18-29 years who had been exposed to COVID-19. The sequencing sample was made of PBMCs or T cells enriched from blood (not recorded which). V usage is TRBV5-1 and J usage is TRBJ2-7, with 8 bases lining up with TRBD1. In DNA, the CDR3 is TGCGCCAGCAGCTTGGTAGGGCAGGGGGCTGTAGGCGAGCAGTACTTC. Its translation: CASSLVGQGAVGEQYF.